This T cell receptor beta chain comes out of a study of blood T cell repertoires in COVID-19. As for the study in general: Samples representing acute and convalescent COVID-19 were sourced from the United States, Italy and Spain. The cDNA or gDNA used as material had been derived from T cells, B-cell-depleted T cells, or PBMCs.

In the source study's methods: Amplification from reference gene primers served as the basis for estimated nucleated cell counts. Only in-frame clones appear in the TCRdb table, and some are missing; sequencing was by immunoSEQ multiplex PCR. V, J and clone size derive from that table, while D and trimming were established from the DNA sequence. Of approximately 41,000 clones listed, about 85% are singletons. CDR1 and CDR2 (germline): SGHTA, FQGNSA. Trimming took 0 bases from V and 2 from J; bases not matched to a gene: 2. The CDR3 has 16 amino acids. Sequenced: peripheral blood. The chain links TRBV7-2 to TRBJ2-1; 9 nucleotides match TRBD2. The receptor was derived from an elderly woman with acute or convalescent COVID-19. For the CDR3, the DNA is TGTGCCAGCAGCTTAGCTAGCGGGGGCGCCTACAATGAGCAGTTCTTC. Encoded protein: CASSLASGGAYNEQFF. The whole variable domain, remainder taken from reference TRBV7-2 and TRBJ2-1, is GAGVSQSPSNKVTEKGKDVELRCDPISGHTALYWYRQSLGQGLEFLIYFQGNSAPDKSGLPSDRFSAERTGGSVSTLTIQRTQQEDSAVYLCASSLASGGAYNEQFFGPGTRLTVL.